This TCR beta chain was sequenced in a study of T cells in Graves' hyperthyroidism and ophthalmopathy. The PBMCs had their origin in approximately 10 ml of fresh peripheral blood. This clonotype was seen ten or more times. CDR1 and CDR2 from the germline V gene are SGDLS and YYNGEE. The CDR3 runs to 14 residues. Between the trimmed V and J ends, which lost 4 bases and 4 bases, there was a span of 12 bases. RNA transcripts yielded amplified TCR beta CDR3 regions. The HTBI set primed first-round TCR CDR3 RT-PCR. Via MiXCR, TCRdb re-called the multiplex PCR reads, giving one row per CDR3 protein. The sample has some 300,000 distinct CDR3 sequences, about 13% seen once.

The sequencing sample was made of blood. This chain connects TRBV9 to TRBJ2-1; D perhaps matches TRBD2 (5 bases). The origin of this receptor is a woman aged 35 to 49 with Graves' hyperthyroidism. This CDR3 is CASSPRGFYNEQFF. As DNA, the CDR3 is TGTGCCAGCAGCCCCCGAGGGTTTTACAATGAGCAGTTCTTC.